Listed here are 6 T cell receptor beta chains from one sample, sequenced in a study of CD4 T cells in relation to SARS-CoV-2 and coronaviruses. TCRdb's copy holds only in-frame clones and misses some; the assay was immunoSEQ multiplex PCR. This sample has some 32,000 clones; about 70% occur once, and the top ten carry 3.4%. Antigen specificity for these receptors is unknown. Sequencing was carried out using memory CD4+ T cells from PBMCs, cultured in vitro. The source is an adult with COVID-19.

The V and J genes are TRBV3-1 (or the pseudogene TRBV3-2) and TRBJ2-1; 8 positions agree with TRBD2. This CDR3 spans 16 amino acids. Looked up from germline, CDR1 is LGHDT and CDR2 is YNNKEL (reference sequence). Trimming cost V 4 bases and J 3 bases; bases outside gene matches: 8. The CDR3 reads CASSRGGNGDYNEQFF. CDR3 bases: TGTGCCAGCAGCCGCGGGGGGAACGGCGACTACAATGAGCAGTTCTTC.

This chain joins TRBV6-5 and TRBJ2-3, with D possibly matching TRBD1 (5 bases). Between the trimmed V and J ends, which lost 6 bases and 4 bases, there was a span of 11 bases. The CDR3 covers 13 residues. Germline V gene data show CDR1 as MNHEY and CDR2 as SVGAGI. CDR3: CASSFRDADTQYF. The CDR3 DNA reads as TGTGCCAGCAGCTTCAGGGATGCAGATACGCAGTATTTT.

This sequence joins TRBV28 and TRBJ1-3; no clear D gene. V shed 1 base and J shed 4 bases, with 11 bases lying between them. The CDR3 is made up of 15 amino acids. The germline CDR1 and CDR2 sequences are MDHEN and SYDVKM. CDR3 bases: TGTGCCAGCAGTTTATTCAGTCGAGGGGGAAACACCATATATTTT. It codes for CASSLFSRGGNTIYF.

The genes are TRBV3-1 (or the pseudogene TRBV3-2) and TRBJ2-2, with 11 bases fitting TRBD2. This CDR3 contains 16 residues. Looked up from germline, CDR1 is LGHDT and CDR2 is YNNKEL (reference sequence). Germline trimming cut 4 bases from V and 5 bases from J; bases unmatched to any gene: 6. The CDR3 is CASSLPRLAGTGELFF. In DNA, the CDR3 is TGTGCCAGCAGCCTTCCACGACTAGCGGGAACCGGGGAGCTGTTTTTT.

The genes are TRBV19 and TRBJ2-1, with 8 nucleotides matching TRBD1. Germline loops: CDR1 LNHDA, CDR2 SQIVND (reference sequence). This CDR3 contains 14 residues. V shed 4 bases and J 1 base; nucleotides not matched to a gene: 0. CDR3 DNA: TGTGCCAGTAGTAGACAGGGGTCCTACAATGAGCAGTTCTTC. This translates into CASSRQGSYNEQFF.

This chain links TRBV28 with TRBJ1-5; D unresolved. The CDR3 loop spans 13 amino acids. Germline V gives CDR1 MDHEN, CDR2 SYDVKM. Trimming removed 9 bases at V and 6 bases at J, with 15 bases between. The CDR3 DNA reads as TGTGCCAGTCAAGAGCTCGTTCGTCAGCCCCAGCATTTT. This translates into CASQELVRQPQHF.